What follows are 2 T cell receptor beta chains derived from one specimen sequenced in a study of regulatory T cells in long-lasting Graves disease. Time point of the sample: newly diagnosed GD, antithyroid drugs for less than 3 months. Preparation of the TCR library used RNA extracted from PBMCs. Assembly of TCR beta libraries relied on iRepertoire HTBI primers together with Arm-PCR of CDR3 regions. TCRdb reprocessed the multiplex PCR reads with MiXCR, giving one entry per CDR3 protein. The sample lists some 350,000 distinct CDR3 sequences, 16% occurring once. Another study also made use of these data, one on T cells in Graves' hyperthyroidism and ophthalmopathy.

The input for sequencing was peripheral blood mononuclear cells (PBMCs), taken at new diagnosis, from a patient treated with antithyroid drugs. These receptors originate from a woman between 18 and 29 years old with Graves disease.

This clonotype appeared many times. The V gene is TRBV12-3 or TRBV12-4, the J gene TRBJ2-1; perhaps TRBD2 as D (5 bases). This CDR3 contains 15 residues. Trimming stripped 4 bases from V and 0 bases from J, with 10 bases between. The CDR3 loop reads CASSWPGSSYNEQFF. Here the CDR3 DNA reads TGTGCCAGCAGTTGGCCGGGGAGCTCCTACAATGAGCAGTTCTTC.

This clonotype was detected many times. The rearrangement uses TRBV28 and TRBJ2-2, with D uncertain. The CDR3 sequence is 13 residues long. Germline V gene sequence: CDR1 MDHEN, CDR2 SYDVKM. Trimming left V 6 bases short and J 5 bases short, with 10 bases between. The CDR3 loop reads CASSYRQTGELFF. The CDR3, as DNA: TGTGCCAGCAGCTATAGACAAACCGGGGAGCTGTTTTTT. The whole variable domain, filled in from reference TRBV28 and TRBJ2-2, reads DVKVTQSSRYLVKRTGEKVFLECVQDMDHENMFWYRQDPGLGLRLIYFSYDVKMKEKGDIPEGYSVSREKKERFSLILESASTNQTSMYLCASSYRQTGELFFGEGSRLTVL.